The table lists the clone carrying this T cell receptor (beta chain) with a count of one. What it binds is not known. This entry belongs to a study of cytomegalovirus exposure and HLA in healthy donors. Findings and limits, study-wide: Among TCR beta chains, those listed as cytomegalovirus-associated numbered about 160. Three CMV-associated chains were confirmed in vitro to be specific for CMV antigens. A later analysis found first-cohort TCR clusters tended to co-occur in the 100 to 150 validation repertoires.

TCRdb's table, derived via immunoSEQ multiplex PCR, lists solely in-frame clones and lacks some. The table lists around 150,000 clones, approximately 80% of them singletons. Trimming took off 5 bases at V and 2 bases at J, with 8 bases between the two ends. This CDR3 contains 13 residues. Germline V CDR1 and CDR2: SEHNR, FQNEAQ (reference sequence). This receptor was identified in a man in his thirties or forties in good health and CMV-seropositive. This sequence joins TRBV7-9 and TRBJ2-3; D is perhaps TRBD1 (5 bases). Material for sequencing was PBMCs. The CDR3 region has the DNA TGTGCCAGCAGCAGGGGTATCACAGATACGCAGTATTTT. It specifies CASSRGITDTQYF.